This record looks at one TCR beta chain sequence and its context. Antigen: not known. Method: immunoSEQ multiplex PCR; TCRdb's copy keeps in-frame clones and lacks some. The data contain around 140,000 clones, approximately 91% of them singletons. The data derive from a study of T cell responses to AZD1222 COVID-19 vaccine. Study outcomes and limitations: Spike as a whole was targeted by vaccine-associated CD4 TCRs, dominant at 160-218 and 743-854.

The source was peripheral blood, collected 28 days after the second dose of the MenACWY control vaccine. This TCR came from an adult who received the MenACWY meningococcal vaccine as a control.

CDR3 residues: CATSRGTQGYGYTF. In nucleotides, the CDR3 is TGTGCCACCAGCAGAGGAACCCAGGGCTATGGCTACACCTTC. The chain has TRBV15 and TRBJ1-2; the D gene is possibly TRBD1 (5 bases). The CDR3 runs 14 residues. V was trimmed by 1 base and J by 4 bases, leaving 10 bases between them. CDR1 is LNHNV and CDR2 is YYDKDF in the germline V gene (reference sequence). The full variable domain, its missing parts supplied by reference TRBV15 and TRBJ1-2, is DAMVIQNPRYQVTQFGKPVTLSCSQTLNHNVMYWYQQKSSQAPKLLFHYYDKDFNNEADTPDNFQSRRPNTSFCFLDIRSPGLGDTAMYLCATSRGTQGYGYTFGSGTRLTVV.